The clone carrying this TCR beta chain showed up many times. Via MiXCR, TCRdb re-called the 5' RACE reads, giving one row per CDR3 protein. The profile covers about 250,000 distinct CDR3 sequences, with roughly a tenth appearing a single time and around 2.6% taken by the ten largest. The CDR3 is made up of 13 amino acids. V was trimmed by 3 bases and J by 6 bases, leaving 14 bases between them. The germline gives CDR1 DFQATT, CDR2 SNEGSKA (reference sequence). The sample originates from a study of CD8 T cells in ankylosing spondylitis. The chain uses TRBV20-1 and TRBJ1-1; weak D call: TRBD1 (5 bases). Sequenced: blood, either unsorted or a sorted T cell fraction (not recorded which). The receptor comes from a male donor with ankylosing spondylitis or in good health (not recorded which). CDR3 loop: CSASGGARAEAFF. The CDR3 DNA reads as TGCAGTGCTAGCGGCGGGGCGAGGGCTGAAGCTTTCTTT.